The T cell receptor (beta chain) under discussion was sequenced for a study of T cells in Graves' hyperthyroidism and ophthalmopathy (dated by TCRdb to 2018 to 2020). As for the study more broadly: Peripheral blood was collected at initial diagnosis, before any treatment. A discovery cohort of about 96 patients, roughly 45 with Graves' ophthalmopathy and about 58 with stable Graves' hyperthyroidism, was used to find distinguishing TCR V-J signatures. Prospective prediction of ophthalmopathy was tested in an independent validation cohort consisting of 18 to 20 hyperthyroidism patients and some 15 patients who later progressed to ophthalmopathy. Following sampling, methimazole starting at 30 mg daily was given to hyperthyroidism patients, and high-dose intravenous methylprednisolone was given to ophthalmopathy patients. The paper reports TCR Vbeta CDR3 sequencing of over 120 peripheral blood samples: around 45 ophthalmopathy, under 80 hyperthyroidism and around 17 progressor patients. The approximately 90 discovery patients were randomly split 7:3 into training and test sets. Thyroid tissue and blood T-cell repertoires from six or seven Graves' hyperthyroidism patients were also compared in the study.

The research as a whole found: During validation, the model predicted progression to ophthalmopathy a median of around 7 months ahead of onset, with just under 71% sensitivity and about 72% specificity. Most expanded thyroid clonotypes (frequency above 0.001) were also detected in blood, a finding suggesting that blood repertoires may reflect thyroid immune responses. No statistical method was used to fix the sample size in advance, and group allocation was not hidden from the investigators. A model built on a 13 V-J signature distinguished ophthalmopathy from stable hyperthyroidism, reaching around 87% sensitivity and around 81% specificity in cross-validation and 80%/75% in testing.

This clonotype showed up just a few times. It lacks a known antigen. No clone much larger than this one lies a single base away; base qualities are absent. In the ophthalmopathy patients, disease was moderately to severely active, with a Clinical Activity Score of 3 or more, a NOSPECS grade of 4 or more, and a duration of less than 3 months. Any patient with an uncontrolled infection, another autoimmune disease, pregnancy or lactation was excluded. Diagnoses relied on clinical symptoms, serum thyroxine and TRAb, thyroid ultrasound and orbital computed tomography. Ficoll-Paque density gradient centrifugation was used to isolate PBMCs from under 11 ml of fresh peripheral blood. Total RNA was extracted using Trizol reagent, and RNA quality was assessed on an Agilent 2100 Bioanalyzer. Amplification of TCR beta CDR3 regions was carried out from RNA transcripts. A first-round RT-PCR of the TCR CDR3 used the HTBI primer set with the Qiagen OneStep RT-PCR kit. The libraries were constructed in a second round of multiplex PCR and then size-selected and purified. Libraries were sequenced paired-end with 100 bp reads on an Illumina HiSeq2000. The original methods were these. SOAPnuke was used to process the raw data, with reads discarded if the reads contained adapters or uncalled bases, had a mean Phred below 15, or lacked an exact constant-primer or identifier match. COPE v1.2.5 was used to merge high-quality paired reads, and clonotypes were defined as unique nucleotide sequences. MiTCR v1.1 was used to align clonotypes to the IMGT TRBV, TRBD and TRBJ reference segments. The analysis included only V-J combinations with a frequency above 0.0001, which together covered 99% to 99.2% of the repertoires. A TCS score was defined as the ratio of F50 (clonal expansion) to E x V (chaos), with BLOSUM62-based TCRdist applied between CDR3 peptides within each V-J. Welch's t-statistics and random forest reduced 450 to 600 V-J features to 10 to 15, which were used in a naive Bayes classifier (R e1071). The public reads were quality trimmed at Q25 with fastp and then assembled into clones with MiXCR by TCRdb, keeping productive beta chains. All rows with the same CDR3 protein become a single entry with the most common DNA and genes. TCRdb, rather than the study authors, made the V and J calls. The sample profile shows hundreds of thousands of distinct CDR3 sequences; nearly 20% of them were found once. Less than 55% of the sample goes to the ten largest clones.

The TCR sequence derives from a man in his forties with Graves' ophthalmopathy. Input material: blood.

The encoded CDR3 is CASSPSLSGANVLTF. The nucleotide sequence is TGTGCCAGCAGTCCGTCTCTATCTGGGGCCAACGTCCTGACTTTC. Recombination connected TRBV27 to TRBJ2-6, with the identity of the D gene unclear. The CDR3 sequence holds 15 residues, the cysteine and phenylalanine included. CDR3 DNA is the only sequence kept; it has 45 bases, read in frame from the first base. CDR1 and CDR2 were assigned from the germline V gene (reference sequence) as MNHEY and SMNVEV. Trimming at the junction amounts to 5 bases on V and 1 base on J, and the germline ends lie 9 bases apart. The full variable domain, with segments outside the CDR3 supplied by the reference TRBV27 and TRBJ2-6 proteins, appears as EAQVTQNPRYLITVTGKKLTVTCSQNMNHEYMSWYRQDPGLGLRQIYYSMNVEVTDKGDVPEGYKVSRKEKRNFPLILESPSPNQTSLYFCASSPSLSGANVLTFGAGSRLTVL.